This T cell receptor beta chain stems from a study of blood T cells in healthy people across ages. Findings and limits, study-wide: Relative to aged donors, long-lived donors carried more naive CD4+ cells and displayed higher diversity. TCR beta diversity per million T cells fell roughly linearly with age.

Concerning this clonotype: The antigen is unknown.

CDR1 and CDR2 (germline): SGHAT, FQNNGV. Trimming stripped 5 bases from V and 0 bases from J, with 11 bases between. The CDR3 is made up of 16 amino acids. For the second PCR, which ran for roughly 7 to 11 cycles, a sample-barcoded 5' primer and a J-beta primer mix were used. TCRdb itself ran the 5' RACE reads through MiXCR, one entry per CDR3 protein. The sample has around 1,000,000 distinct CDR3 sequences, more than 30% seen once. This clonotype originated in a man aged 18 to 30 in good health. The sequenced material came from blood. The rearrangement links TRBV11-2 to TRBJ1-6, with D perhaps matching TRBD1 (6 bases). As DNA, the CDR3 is TGTGCCAGCAGCCACAAAGGGGGCTCCTATAATTCACCCCTCCACTTT. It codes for CASSHKGGSYNSPLHF.